Following are 16 T cell receptor beta chains from one sample sequenced in a study of T-cell reconstitution after alpha-beta-depleted transplantation in children. The TCRbeta library incorporated unique molecular identifiers. TCRdb used MiXCR to reprocess the PCR reads, holding one entry per CDR3 protein. The sample consists of around 500,000 distinct CDR3 sequences, about 21% of them appearing once. The sequencing here drew on PBMCs, mostly from graft donor cells, taken 360 days after TCRalphabeta/CD19-depleted stem cell transplant. The receptors were gathered from a boy younger than two who had a stem cell transplant for acute myeloid leukemia, so the T cells may come from the graft donor.

This clonotype was detected a few times. The chain joins TRBV12-3 or TRBV12-4 to TRBJ1-6; D is undetermined. The CDR3 has 16 residues. Trimming left V 5 bases short and J 7 bases short, with 18 bases between. The CDR3 DNA reads as TGTGCCAGCAGTCTACTGGGCTTGGCCTCGAATTCACCCCTCCACTTT. Translation: CASSLLGLASNSPLHF.

The rearrangement uses TRBV11-3 and TRBJ2-3; the D is unclear. The CDR3 has 14 amino acids. The germline V gene has CDR1 SGHNT and CDR2 YENEEA. Trimming took off 1 base at V and 8 bases at J, with 13 bases between the two ends. CDR3 amino acids: CASSLAAYHPTQYF. DNA of the CDR3: TGTGCCAGCAGCTTAGCGGCCTACCATCCTACGCAGTATTTT. Full variable domain (missing parts from reference TRBV11-3 and TRBJ2-3): EAGVVQSPRYKIIEKKQPVAFWCNPISGHNTLYWYLQNLGQGPELLIRYENEEAVDDSQLPKDRFSAERLKGVDSTLKIQPAELGDSAVYLCASSLAAYHPTQYFGPGTRLTVL.

The chain links TRBV5-1 to TRBJ1-1; possibly TRBD1 for D (6 bases). CDR1 is SGHRS, CDR2 YFSETQ, per germline. The CDR3 totals 12 residues. Trimming took off 5 bases at V and 11 bases at J, with 16 bases between the two ends. The CDR3 protein is CASSKNRDAAFF. CDR3 sequence (DNA): TGCGCCAGCAGTAAAAACAGGGACGCTGCTTTCTTT. Full variable domain (missing parts from reference TRBV5-1 and TRBJ1-1): KAGVTQTPRYLIKTRGQQVTLSCSPISGHRSVSWYQQTPGQGLQFLFEYFSETQRNKGNFPGRFSGRQFSNSRSEMNVSTLELGDSALYLCASSKNRDAAFFGQGTRLTVV.

In this sample, this clonotype turned up many times. The chain joins TRBV6-1 to TRBJ1-1; D is unresolved. Trimming removed 7 bases at V and 2 bases at J, with 14 bases between. This CDR3 has 14 residues. In germline, CDR1 is MNHNS, CDR2 SASEGT. For the CDR3, the DNA is TGTGCCAGCATCGCAGGCAGGCCCAACACTGAAGCTTTCTTT. As protein: CASIAGRPNTEAFF.

This clonotype was observed a handful of times. The rearrangement joins TRBV12-3 or TRBV12-4 to TRBJ2-3; D ambiguous. The CDR3 has 15 residues. Between the trimmed V and J ends, which lost 0 bases and 2 bases, there was a span of 9 bases. CDR3 sequence reads: CASSLAHSLTDTQYF. CDR3 DNA sequence: TGTGCCAGCAGTTTAGCTCACTCCCTCACAGATACGCAGTATTTT.

This chain joins TRBV10-2 and TRBJ2-5; either TRBD1 or TRBD2 may fit D (5 bases each). The CDR3 spans 15 residues. The ends were cut back, 5 bases at V and 3 bases at J, with 16 bases in the middle. Germline V gene data show CDR1 as WSHSY and CDR2 as SAAADI. DNA of the CDR3: TGCGCCAGCAGTACCCAAGAAGGGACGGAAGAGACCCAGTACTTC. Translated: CASSTQEGTEETQYF.

The chain couples TRBV4-2 to TRBJ2-1; 13 nucleotides match TRBD2. Germline values: CDR1 LGHNA, CDR2 YNFKEQ. The CDR3 sequence is 17 residues long. Trimming at V came to 4 bases and at J to 5 bases, leaving 8 bases not matched to a gene. CDR3 sequence: CASSLTSGGAGNNEQFF. CDR3 coding DNA: TGTGCCAGCAGCCTAACTAGCGGGGGGGCTGGTAACAATGAGCAGTTCTTC.

This clonotype occurred many times. The CDR3 spells CASSPGTALNQPQHF. Written as DNA, the CDR3 is TGTGCCAGCAGTCCTGGGACAGCCCTCAATCAGCCCCAGCATTTT. The V gene is TRBV27, the J gene TRBJ1-5; 7 nucleotides line up with TRBD1. V was clipped by 5 bases and J by 3 bases; unmatched bases: 7. Germline V gene lookup returns CDR1 MNHEY and CDR2 SMNVEV (reference sequence). This CDR3 is built from 15 residues.

This chain joins TRBV7-2 and TRBJ1-5, with 8 bases that match TRBD1. Germline V gives CDR1 SGHTA, CDR2 FQGNSA. This CDR3 region has 14 residues. V was pared by 6 bases and J by 7 bases, with 8 bases of the junction left unmatched. The CDR3 protein is CASSSGTGFQPQHF. DNA for the CDR3: TGTGCCAGCAGTTCCGGGACAGGTTTCCAGCCCCAGCATTTT.

This clonotype was counted only a few times. V and J are TRBV10-3 and TRBJ1-1; the D gene is possibly TRBD1 (6 bases). CDR3 length equals 16 residues. Germline CDR1 reads ENHRY; CDR2 reads SYGVKD. Trimming removed 0 bases from V and 1 base from J, with 12 bases in between. The DNA of the CDR3 is TGTGCCATCAGTGAGTCGTCGGGGGGCCCGAACACTGAAGCTTTCTTT. Its protein product is CAISESSGGPNTEAFF.

This clonotype appeared a few times. The chain uses TRBV20-1 and TRBJ1-4; 9 bases line up with TRBD1. Unmatched junction bases numbered 7, after V lost 3 bases and J lost 8 bases. The CDR3 is made up of 14 amino acids. From germline, CDR1 is DFQATT and CDR2 SNEGSKA (reference sequence). CDR3 region: CSARGQGGMEKLFF. CDR3 bases: TGCAGTGCTAGGGGACAGGGTGGGATGGAAAAACTGTTTTTT.

At least ten counts were recorded for this clonotype. The chain has TRBV28 and TRBJ2-7, with D tentatively TRBD1 (6 bases). V was cut by 4 bases and J by 6 bases, with 7 bases left in between. The CDR3 has 11 residues. Germline V CDR1 and CDR2: MDHEN, SYDVKM. In DNA form, the CDR3 reads TGTGCCAGCAGTTCAGGGGTCGAGCAGTACGTC. This sequence encodes CASSSGVEQYV.

The chain is built from TRBV27 and TRBJ2-4; D unresolved. This CDR3 comprises 13 residues. Per the germline V gene, CDR1 is MNHEY and CDR2 is SMNVEV (reference sequence). With 7 bases removed from V and 0 bases from J, the gap between germline ends came to 7 bases. The CDR3 is CASINLAKNIQYF. The CDR3 DNA follows: TGTGCCAGCATCAATCTAGCCAAAAACATTCAGTACTTC.

Concerning this clonotype: A much larger clone differs from this one at a single base, so this may be a read error. The chain is built from TRBV5-6 and TRBJ2-1; 9 bases line up with TRBD2. Germline trimming cut 0 bases from V and 7 bases from J; bases unmatched to any gene: 11. Germline lookup yields CDR1 SGHDT and CDR2 YYEEEE. CDR3 length: 17 residues. The CDR3 DNA reads as TGTGCCAGCAGCTTGGCGACTGGGCGGGGGGGTAGTAATGAGCAGTTCTTC. It yields the protein CASSLATGRGGSNEQFF.

This clonotype was found once. This may come from a read error, since a much larger clone is one base off. The final CDR3 position lacks the conserved phenylalanine or tryptophan, pointing to a likely read error. The V call is TRBV7-9, the J call TRBJ2-7, with TRBD1 identical over 8 bases. CDR3 length equals 15 residues. Germline CDR1 and CDR2: SEHNR and FQNEAQ (reference sequence). V was pared by 3 bases and J by 1 base, with 5 bases of the junction left unmatched. CDR3 loop: CASSFGTGRSYEQYL. The CDR3, as DNA: TGTGCCAGCAGCTTCGGGACAGGACGTTCCTACGAGCAGTACCTC.

This clonotype was counted at least ten times. V is TRBV4-1 and J is TRBJ2-1, with 11 bases that match TRBD2. Trimming cost V 1 base and J 3 bases; bases outside gene matches: 8. Germline V gene lookup returns CDR1 MGHRA and CDR2 YSYEKL. The CDR3 length is 18 residues. CDR3 coding DNA: TGCGCCAGCAGCCAAGCCCCGGGGACTAGCGGCTTCTACAATGAGCAGTTCTTC. The encoded protein is CASSQAPGTSGFYNEQFF.